The entry below gives a single T cell receptor beta chain sequence along with its context. V gave up 6 bases and J gave up 2 bases, with 14 bases separating them. The CDR3 length is 14 residues. CDR1 is MDHEN, CDR2 SYDVKM, per germline. The source of the sample is a study of blood T cell repertoires in COVID-19. Some clones are missing from TCRdb's copy, which holds only in-frame ones; the method was immunoSEQ multiplex PCR. Of 150,000 to 200,000 clones in the sample, less than 90% are singletons; the top ten hold around 1.3%. The receptor comes from a human donor with acute COVID-19. The donor label of this sample is uncertain. V usage is TRBV28 and J usage is TRBJ2-7, with D possibly being TRBD1 (5 bases). What was sequenced was PBMCs or T cells enriched from blood (not recorded which). CDR3 amino acids: CASRPTGRTYEQYF. DNA of the CDR3: TGTGCCAGCAGACCTACAGGTCGGACCTACGAGCAGTACTTC.